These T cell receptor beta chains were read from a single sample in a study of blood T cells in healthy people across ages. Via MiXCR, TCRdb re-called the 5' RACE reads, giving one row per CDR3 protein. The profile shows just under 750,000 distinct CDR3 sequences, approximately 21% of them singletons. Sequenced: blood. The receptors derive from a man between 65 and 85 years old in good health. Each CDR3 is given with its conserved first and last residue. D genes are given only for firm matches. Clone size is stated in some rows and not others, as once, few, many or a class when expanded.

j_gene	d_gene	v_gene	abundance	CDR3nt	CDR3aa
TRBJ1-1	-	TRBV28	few	TGTGCCAGCAGTTTTGGAGGACATCAGAACACTGAAGCTTTCTTT	CASSFGGHQNTEAFF
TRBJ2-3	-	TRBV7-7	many	TGTGCCAGCAGCTACGGGGGCCCCGGGGATACGCAGTATTTT	CASSYGGPGDTQYF
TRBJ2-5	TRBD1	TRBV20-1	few	TGCAGTGCGGAGACAGGGGTGAGGGAGACCCAGTACTTC	CSAETGVRETQYF
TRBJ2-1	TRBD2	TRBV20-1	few	TGCAGTGCTAGTAAGCTAGCGGGGGCGCCCTACAATGAGCAGTTCTTC	CSASKLAGAPYNEQFF
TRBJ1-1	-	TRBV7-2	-	TGTGCCAGCAGCTTAGCGAGGGGCAGTGAAGCTTTCTTT	CASSLARGSEAFF
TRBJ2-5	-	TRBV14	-	TGTGCCAGCAGCCAAGGTCGTCGGGGGACCCAGTACTTC	CASSQGRRGTQYF
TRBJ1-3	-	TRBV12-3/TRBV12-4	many	TGTGCCAGCAGTTTCGGGGGGAGCTCTGGAAACACCATATATTTT	CASSFGGSSGNTIYF
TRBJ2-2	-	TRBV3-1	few	TGTGCCAGCAAGCCCGGTGGGCCTCTTCCCGCCGGGGAGCTGTTTTTT	CASKPGGPLPAGELFF
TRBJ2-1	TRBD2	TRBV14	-	TGTGCCAGCAGCCCGTGGCGCACCGGGAGGCCACCTAACAATGAGCAGTTCTTC	CASSPWRTGRPPNNEQFF
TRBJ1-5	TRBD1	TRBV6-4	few	TGTGCCAGCAGTGAGGGGACAGGGAATCAGCCCCAGCATTTT	CASSEGTGNQPQHF
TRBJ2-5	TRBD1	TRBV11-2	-	TGTGCCAGCAGCACGGGACAGATACAAGAGACCCAGTACTTC	CASSTGQIQETQYF
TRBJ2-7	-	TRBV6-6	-	TGTGCCAGCAGTTACCCGACCTTCCCGGGATTGGGGACCTACGAGCAGTACTTC	CASSYPTFPGLGTYEQYF
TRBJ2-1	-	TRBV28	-	TGTGCCAGCCGTGAGACAGACTACAATGAGCAGTTCTTC	CASRETDYNEQFF
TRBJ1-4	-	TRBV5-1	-	TGCGCCAGCAGCTTGGGTCCCTCCGGTATCGCGGGGGAGAATGAAAAACTGTTTTTT	CASSLGPSGIAGENEKLFF
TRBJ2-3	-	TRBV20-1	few	TGCAGTGCTAGTCGTAGCGCGGTAAATACGCAGTATTTT	CSASRSAVNTQYF
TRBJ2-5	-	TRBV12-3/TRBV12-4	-	TGTGCCAGCAGTCCCCCGGGGCACCAAATGCAGTACTTC	CASSPPGHQMQYF
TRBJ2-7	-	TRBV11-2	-	TGTGCCAGCAGCTTAGGGGGCAAACCCTACGAGCAGTACTTC	CASSLGGKPYEQYF
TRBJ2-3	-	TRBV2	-	TGTGCCAGCAGTCAGACTTCGATTAGGGAAGATACGCAGTATTTT	CASSQTSIREDTQYF
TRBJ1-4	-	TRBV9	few	TGTGCCAGCAGCGTTCGCGGGGCCCCTAATGAAAAACTGTTTTTT	CASSVRGAPNEKLFF
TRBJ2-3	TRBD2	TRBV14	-	TGTGCCAGCACCCAGTGGGGACTAGCGGGAGATACGCAGTATTTT	CASTQWGLAGDTQYF
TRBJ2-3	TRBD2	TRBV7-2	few	TGTGCCAGCGTCCTAGCGGGAGGGCCCACAGATACGCAGTATTTT	CASVLAGGPTDTQYF
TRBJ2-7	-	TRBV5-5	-	TGTGCCAGCAGCTTGGGCCAGCGGCCACACTACGAGCAGTACTTC	CASSLGQRPHYEQYF
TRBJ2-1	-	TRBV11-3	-	TGTGCCAGCGGCGAGCGGAGAAACAATGAGCAGTTCTTC	CASGERRNNEQFF
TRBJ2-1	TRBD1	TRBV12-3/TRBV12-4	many	TGTGCCAGCAGTCAAGCAGGGGGCTTCTACAATGAGCAGTTCTTC	CASSQAGGFYNEQFF
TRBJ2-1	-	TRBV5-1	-	TGCGCCAGCAGCTTGGCCCCAGGGGGGCGGAACTCCTACAATGAGCAGTTCTTC	CASSLAPGGRNSYNEQFF
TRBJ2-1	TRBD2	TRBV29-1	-	TGCAGTGTAAACCTAGCGGGAGGGATCAATGAGCAGTTCTTC	CSVNLAGGINEQFF
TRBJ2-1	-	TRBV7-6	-	TGTGCCAGCAGCTCCAAATTAGATACTAGCAATTCTCTATGGGGCAATGAGCAGTTCTTC	CASSSKLDTSNSLWGNEQFF
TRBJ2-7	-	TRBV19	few	TGTGCCAGTACCTCCCAGGGTAGGAGCTACGAGCAGTACTTC	CASTSQGRSYEQYF
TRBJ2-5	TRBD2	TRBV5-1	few	TGCGCCAGCAGCTTGGAGGGACTAGCGGGAGGTGCGGAGACCCAGTACTTC	CASSLEGLAGGAETQYF
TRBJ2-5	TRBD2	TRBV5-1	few	TGCGCCAGCAGCAGACCGGGACTAGCGGGACAAGAGACCCAGTACTTC	CASSRPGLAGQETQYF
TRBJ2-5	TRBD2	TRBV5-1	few	TGCGCCAGCAGCCCGGGACTAGGCCCTAAAGAGACCCAGTACTTC	CASSPGLGPKETQYF
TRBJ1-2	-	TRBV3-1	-	TGTGCCAGCAGCCACCGACAGCCACTCAACTATGGCTACACCTTC	CASSHRQPLNYGYTF
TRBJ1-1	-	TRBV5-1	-	TGCGCCAGCAGCATGAACAGGGATACTGAAGCTTTCTTT	CASSMNRDTEAFF
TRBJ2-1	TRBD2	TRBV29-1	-	TGCAGCGTAGGGGGACTAGCGGGAGGTGGGTACAATGAGCAGTTCTTC	CSVGGLAGGGYNEQFF
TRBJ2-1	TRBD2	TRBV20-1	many	TGCAGTGCTAGTCGGACTAGCGGGATTTTATACAATGAGCAGTTCTTC	CSASRTSGILYNEQFF
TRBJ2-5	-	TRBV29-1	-	TGCGGCGTTGAAGTAGCGAGAATGGGAGAGACCCAGTACTTC	CGVEVARMGETQYF
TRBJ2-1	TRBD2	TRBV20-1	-	TGCGGTAGTCCTAGCGGGAGCTCCTACAATGAGCAGTTCTTC	CGSPSGSSYNEQFF
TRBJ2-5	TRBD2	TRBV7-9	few	TGTGCCAGCAGCCCACTAGCGAAAGAGACCCAGTACTTC	CASSPLAKETQYF
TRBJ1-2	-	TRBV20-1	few	TGCAGTGCTAGGAAAAATGGGCAGCCCTACACCTTC	CSARKNGQPYTF
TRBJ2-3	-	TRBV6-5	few	TGTGCCAGCAGATCCCCTTCCGCGGATACGCAGTATTTT	CASRSPSADTQYF
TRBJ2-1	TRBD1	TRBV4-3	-	TGCGCCAGCAGCCAAGCTCGGGGACAGGGAAACAACATTGCGTTCTTC	CASSQARGQGNNIAFF
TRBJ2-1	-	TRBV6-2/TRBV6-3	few	TGTGCCAGCACCATAATGGGGACCAACTACAATGAGCAGTTCTTC	CASTIMGTNYNEQFF